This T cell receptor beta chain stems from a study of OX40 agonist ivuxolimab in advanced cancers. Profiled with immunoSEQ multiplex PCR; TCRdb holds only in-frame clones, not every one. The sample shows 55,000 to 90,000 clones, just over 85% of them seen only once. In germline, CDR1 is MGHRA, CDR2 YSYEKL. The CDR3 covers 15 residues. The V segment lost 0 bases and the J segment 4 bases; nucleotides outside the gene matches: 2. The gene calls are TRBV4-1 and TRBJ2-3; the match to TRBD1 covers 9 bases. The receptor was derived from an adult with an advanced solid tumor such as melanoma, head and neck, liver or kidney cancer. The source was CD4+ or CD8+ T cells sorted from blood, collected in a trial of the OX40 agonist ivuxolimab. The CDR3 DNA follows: TGCGCCAGCAGCCAAGAAGGACAGGGGCCAGATACGCAGTATTTT. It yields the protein CASSQEGQGPDTQYF.